The 18 T cell receptor beta chains below come from one sample, sequenced in a study of T cell repertoires in ileal Crohn's disease. The time point is: inflamed ileum from the surgical specimen. The repertoire was sequenced with immunoSEQ multiplex PCR; TCRdb's copy has only in-frame clones and lacks some. Among some 8,000 clones listed, 70% to 90% were seen once. Sequencing was performed on ileal tissue. These receptor sequences come from an adult with Crohn's disease.

The chain recombines TRBV7-9 with TRBJ1-1; D possibly corresponds to TRBD1 (6 bases). The germline V gene encodes CDR1 SEHNR and CDR2 FQNEAQ (reference sequence). This CDR3 spans 16 amino acids. Between the trimmed V and J ends, which lost 5 bases and 2 bases, there was a span of 18 bases. For the CDR3, the DNA is TGTGCCAGCAGCCCGTTCGGGGGGGGCGCTAACACTGAAGCTTTCTTT. Amino acids: CASSPFGGGANTEAFF.

V and J are TRBV5-1 and TRBJ2-5; 9 nucleotides match TRBD1. This CDR3 has 19 residues. Germline lookup yields CDR1 SGHRS and CDR2 YFSETQ. V lost 0 bases, J lost 2 bases, and 14 bases stayed unmatched. The CDR3 is CASSLAEGQGVGKQETQYF. The CDR3 bases are TGCGCCAGCAGCTTGGCGGAGGGACAGGGCGTCGGGAAGCAAGAGACCCAGTACTTC.

The sample holds a few counts of this clone. The genes are TRBV19 and TRBJ1-3, with D maybe TRBD1 (6 bases). This CDR3 has 15 amino acids. In germline, CDR1 is LNHDA, CDR2 SQIVND (reference sequence). V was cut by 5 bases and J by 3 bases, with 14 bases left in between. CDR3 nucleotides: TGTGCCAGTAGTTTACAGGGAACATATGGAAACACCATATATTTT. Translated, it gives CASSLQGTYGNTIYF.

The chain couples TRBV2 to TRBJ1-6, with D possibly TRBD1 on 6 matching bases. CDR1 and CDR2 from the germline V gene are SNHLY and FYNNEI. V was cut by 6 bases and J by 10 bases, with 16 bases left in between. The CDR3 has 14 amino acids. The CDR3 sequence: CASRGPGAVSPLHF. CDR3 in DNA: TGTGCCAGCAGGGGTCCGGGGGCTGTATCACCCCTCCACTTT.

The chain carries TRBV6-6 and TRBJ1-2; no definite D call. Trimming pared 6 bases from V and 3 bases from J, leaving 11 bases between. Germline V gives CDR1 MNHNY, CDR2 SVGAGI (reference sequence). This CDR3 contains 13 residues. The CDR3 reads CASSLDGDYGYTF. In nucleotides, the CDR3 is TGTGCCAGCAGCCTCGACGGAGACTATGGCTACACCTTC.

In nucleotides, the CDR3 is TGTGCCAGCAGCCAAGATCAAGGGACAGGTGGGGCTTCTGAGCAGTTCTTC. This sequence encodes CASSQDQGTGGASEQFF. V is TRBV4-2 and J is TRBJ2-1, with 8 nucleotides matching TRBD1. Unmatched junction bases numbered 13, after V lost 0 bases and J lost 9 bases. This CDR3 contains 17 residues. Germline CDR1 is LGHNA and CDR2 is YNFKEQ.

The J gene is TRBJ2-1, the V gene TRBV5-1, with 11 bases matching TRBD1. The CDR3 extends over 14 amino acids. V was pared by 4 bases and J by 13 bases, with 10 bases of the junction left unmatched. CDR1 is SGHRS, CDR2 YFSETQ, per germline. The CDR3 reads CASSRTGGGTYQFF. CDR3 in DNA: TGCGCCAGCAGCAGGACAGGGGGCGGAACCTACCAGTTCTTC.

The chain uses TRBV7-3 and TRBJ2-3; D might be TRBD2 (7 bases). CDR1 and CDR2 from the germline V gene are SGHTA and FQGTGA. V was pared by 8 bases and J by 2 bases, with 17 bases between. The CDR3 has 15 amino acids. CDR3 coding DNA: TGTGCCAGCGGCTACGGGAGGACAGCCACAGATACGCAGTATTTT. Its protein is CASGYGRTATDTQYF.

The chain joins TRBV18 to TRBJ1-5; no definite D call. V dropped 3 bases and J dropped 3 bases, with 9 bases sitting between them. CDR1 is KGHSH and CDR2 is LQKENI in the germline V gene. This CDR3 contains 14 residues. For the CDR3, the DNA is TGTGCCAGCTCACCGGAAGGGATCAATCAGCCCCAGCATTTT. Its translation: CASSPEGINQPQHF. The entire variable domain, with the rest obtained from reference TRBV18 and TRBJ1-5, is as follows: NAGVMQNPRHLVRRRGQEARLRCSPMKGHSHVYWYRQLPEEGLKFMVYLQKENIIDESGMPKERFSAEFPKEGPSILRIQQVVRGDSAAYFCASSPEGINQPQHFGDGTRLSIL.

The chain uses TRBV6-4 and TRBJ2-3; 10 nucleotides match TRBD1. The germline CDR1 and CDR2 sequences are MRHNA and SNTAGT. The CDR3 is 15 amino acids. V shed 3 bases and J 1 base; nucleotides not matched to a gene: 1. The CDR3 bases are TGTGCCAGCAGTGAGGGGACAGGGGGCACAGATACGCAGTATTTT. It translates to CASSEGTGGTDTQYF.

This clone came up a few times. The chain employs TRBV5-5 and TRBJ2-7; TRBD1 is a possible D gene (5 bases). CDR3 size: 15 residues. Germline V gene data show CDR1 as SGHKS and CDR2 as YYEKEE (reference sequence). V was shortened by 2 bases and J by 0 bases, with 12 bases between the two germline ends. The CDR3 loop reads CASSFIGDPSYEQYF. The CDR3 DNA reads TGTGCCAGCAGCTTTATAGGGGATCCCTCCTACGAGCAGTACTTC. Using reference TRBV5-5 and TRBJ2-7 for the parts outside the CDR3, the full variable domain is DAGVTQSPTHLIKTRGQQVTLRCSPISGHKSVSWYQQVLGQGPQFIFQYYEKEERGRGNFPDRFSARQFPNYSSELNVNALLLGDSALYLCASSFIGDPSYEQYFGPGTRLTVT.

The CDR3, as DNA: TGTGCCAGCTCACTTACAGATACGCAGTATTTT. It yields the protein CASSLTDTQYF. The chain employs TRBV18 and TRBJ2-3; D unresolved. The CDR3 totals 11 residues. Germline V lookup: CDR1 KGHSH, CDR2 LQKENI. Trimming shortened V by 4 bases and J by 3 bases, and 2 bases separated the two germline ends.

The CDR3 protein is CASSLAGASKNIQYF. The CDR3 region has the DNA TGTGCCAGCAGTTTAGCGGGGGCCTCCAAAAACATTCAGTACTTC. The gene calls are TRBV27 and TRBJ2-4; TRBD2 is a possible D gene (7 bases). V lost 2 bases and J 2 bases, leaving 10 bases between the germline ends. Germline V gives CDR1 MNHEY, CDR2 SMNVEV (reference sequence). CDR3 length: 15 amino acids.

This rearrangement joins TRBV10-3 to TRBJ1-5; D not resolved. Germline-derived CDR1 and CDR2 are ENHRY and SYGVKD. V was cut by 3 bases and J by 1 base, with 10 bases left in between. This CDR3 spans 15 amino acids. CDR3 amino acids: CAISERDRSNQPQHF. Here the CDR3 DNA reads TGTGCCATCAGTGAAAGGGATCGAAGCAATCAGCCCCAGCATTTT.

The chain carries TRBV7-2 and TRBJ2-7, with D possibly being TRBD1 or TRBD2 (6 bases each). V was cut by 5 bases and J by 2 bases, with 13 bases left in between. Germline V gene lookup returns CDR1 SGHTA and CDR2 FQGNSA. There are 14 residues in the CDR3. CDR3: CASSADGGAYEQYF. CDR3 coding DNA: TGTGCCAGCAGCGCAGACGGGGGCGCCTACGAGCAGTACTTC.

This chain connects TRBV6-6 to TRBJ2-3, with 7 bases identical to TRBD1. CDR1 and CDR2 from the germline V gene are MNHNY and SVGAGI (reference sequence). This CDR3 comprises 15 residues. J lost 0 bases, V lost 6 bases, and 6 bases had no gene match. CDR3 in DNA: TGTGCCAGCAGGGTAATGACAGGGAGCACAGATACGCAGTATTTT. Residues: CASRVMTGSTDTQYF.

The V call is TRBV7-8, the J call TRBJ1-4; possible D gene TRBD1, 5 bases. This CDR3 has 14 residues. Germline V gene data show CDR1 as SGHVS and CDR2 as FQNEAQ. Trimming stripped 4 bases from V and 4 bases from J, with 10 bases between. CDR3 nucleotide sequence: TGTGCCAGCAGCTCGCGACAGTTTAATGAAAAACTGTTTTTT. This sequence encodes CASSSRQFNEKLFF.

V usage is TRBV4-2 and J usage is TRBJ1-1; TRBD1 matches at 8 bases. The CDR3 has 16 amino acids. Trimming at V came to 4 bases and at J to 1 base, leaving 8 bases not matched to a gene. Germline assignment: CDR1 LGHNA and CDR2 YNFKEQ. The CDR3 sequence is CASSPFTTGANTEAFF. The CDR3 DNA reads as TGTGCCAGCAGCCCCTTCACGACAGGGGCGAACACTGAAGCTTTCTTT.